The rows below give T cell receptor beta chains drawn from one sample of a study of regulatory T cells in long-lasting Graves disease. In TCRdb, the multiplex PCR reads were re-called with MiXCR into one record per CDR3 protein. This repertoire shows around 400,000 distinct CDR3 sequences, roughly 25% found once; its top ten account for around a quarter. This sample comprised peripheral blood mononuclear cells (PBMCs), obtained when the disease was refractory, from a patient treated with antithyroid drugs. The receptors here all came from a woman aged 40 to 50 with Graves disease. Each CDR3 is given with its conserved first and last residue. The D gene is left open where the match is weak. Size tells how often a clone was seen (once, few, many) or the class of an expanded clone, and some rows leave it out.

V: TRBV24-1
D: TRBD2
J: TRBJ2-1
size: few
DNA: TGTGCCACCAGTGTCAGGAGCGGGAGGAACTACAATGAGCAGTTCTTC
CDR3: CATSVRSGRNYNEQFF

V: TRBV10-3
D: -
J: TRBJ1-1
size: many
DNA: TGTGCCATCAGGGTGGACAGAAGGGGGAATGAAGCTTTCTTT
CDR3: CAIRVDRRGNEAFF

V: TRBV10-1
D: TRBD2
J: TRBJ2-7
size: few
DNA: TGCGCCAGCAGTTACCCCGGGACTAGCAGCCCCTACGAGCAGTACTTC
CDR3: CASSYPGTSSPYEQYF

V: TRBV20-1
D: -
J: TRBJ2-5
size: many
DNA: TGCAGTGCTAGTGAGAGCGATGGATACGTGAGCTACCAAGAGAAAGCCCAGTACTTC
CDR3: CSASESDGYVSYQEKAQYF

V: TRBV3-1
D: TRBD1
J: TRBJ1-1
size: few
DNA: TGTGCCAGCAGCCAAGATCGCGACAGGGGGCGCTGGGTCACTGAAGCTTTCTTT
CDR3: CASSQDRDRGRWVTEAFF

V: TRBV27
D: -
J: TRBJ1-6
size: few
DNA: TGTGCCAGCAGTTCGGGACGGATTAATTCACCCCTCCACTTT
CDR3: CASSSGRINSPLHF

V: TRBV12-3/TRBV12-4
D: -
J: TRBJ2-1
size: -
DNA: TGTGCCAGCAAACTCCGACGGGGGTTGGACAATGAGCAGTTCTTC
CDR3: CASKLRRGLDNEQFF

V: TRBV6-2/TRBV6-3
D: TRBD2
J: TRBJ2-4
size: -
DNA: TGTGCCAGCAGTTACGCGGGGGGGGCCAAAAACATTCAGTACTTC
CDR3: CASSYAGGAKNIQYF

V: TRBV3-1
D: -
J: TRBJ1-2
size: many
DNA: TGTGCCAGCAGCCAAGAGCCGAATGGCTACACCTTC
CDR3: CASSQEPNGYTF

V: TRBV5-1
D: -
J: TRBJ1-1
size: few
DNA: TGCGCCAGCAGTCCCAGGGTCGAGACTGAAGCTTTCTTT
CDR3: CASSPRVETEAFF

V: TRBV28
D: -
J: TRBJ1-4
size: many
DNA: TGTGCCAGCTCTTATACGACAGTGAGAAATGAAAAACTGTTTTTT
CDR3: CASSYTTVRNEKLFF

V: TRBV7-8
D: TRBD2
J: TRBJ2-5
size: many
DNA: TGTGCCAGCACAGCGGCGGGAGGATTAGGAGGGGAGACCCAGTACTTC
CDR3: CASTAAGGLGGETQYF

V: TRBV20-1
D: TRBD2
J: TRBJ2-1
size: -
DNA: TGCAGTGCTAACACCGGGACTAGCGGGAGGAATGAGCAGTTCTTC
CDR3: CSANTGTSGRNEQFF

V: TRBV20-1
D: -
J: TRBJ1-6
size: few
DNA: TGCAGTGCCGGGCTTATAGGGAATAATTCACCCCTCCACTTT
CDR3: CSAGLIGNNSPLHF

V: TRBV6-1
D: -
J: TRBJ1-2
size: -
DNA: TGTGCCAGCAGCTATACTGGGGGAACGGGCTATGGCTACACCTTC
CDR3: CASSYTGGTGYGYTF

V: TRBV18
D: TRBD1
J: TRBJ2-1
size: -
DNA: TGTGCCAGCTCACCACCGGGGACAGTAATCAATGAGCAGTTCTTC
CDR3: CASSPPGTVINEQFF

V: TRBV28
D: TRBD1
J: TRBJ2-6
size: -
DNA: TGTGCCAGCAGTGCCGGGACAGGGAGGGTTGGGGCCAACGTCCTGACTTTC
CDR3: CASSAGTGRVGANVLTF

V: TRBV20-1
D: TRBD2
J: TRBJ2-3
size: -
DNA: TGCAGTGCTAGGAGCGGGAGTCCAGATACGCAGTATTTT
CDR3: CSARSGSPDTQYF

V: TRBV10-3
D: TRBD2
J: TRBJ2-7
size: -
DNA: TGTGCCATCAGTGAGGAGGGAGGGCCTTCCGAGCAGTACTTC
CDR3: CAISEEGGPSEQYF

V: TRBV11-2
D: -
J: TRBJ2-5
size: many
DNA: TGTGCCAGCAGCACTGCCCAAGAGACCCAGTACTTC
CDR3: CASSTAQETQYF

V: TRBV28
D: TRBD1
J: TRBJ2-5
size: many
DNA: TGTGCCAGCGTGAGGGGGCGCGAGGAGACCCAGTACTTC
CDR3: CASVRGREETQYF

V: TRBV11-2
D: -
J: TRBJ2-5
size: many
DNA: TGTGCCAGCAGCTTATACTTTCCGGACGGGCAAGAGACCCAGTACTTC
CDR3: CASSLYFPDGQETQYF

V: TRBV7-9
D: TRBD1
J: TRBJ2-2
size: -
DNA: TGTGCCAGCAGCTTATGGGGGACAGGGTACACCGGGGAGCTGTTTTTT
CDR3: CASSLWGTGYTGELFF

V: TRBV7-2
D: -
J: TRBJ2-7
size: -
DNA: TGTGCCAGCAGCTTACACGGGACGACTCAATACGAGCAGTACTTC
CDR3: CASSLHGTTQYEQYF

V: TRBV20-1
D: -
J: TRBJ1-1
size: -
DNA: TGCAGTGCTAGAAACCCCGCAGGGACGGGGTTCATGAACACTGAAGCTTTCTTT
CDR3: CSARNPAGTGFMNTEAFF

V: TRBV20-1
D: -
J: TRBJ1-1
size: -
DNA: TGCAGTGCCCCCCCCTCGGACAGAGCGAACACTGAAGCTTTCTTT
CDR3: CSAPPSDRANTEAFF

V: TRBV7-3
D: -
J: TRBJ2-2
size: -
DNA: TGTGCCAGCAGCTTAGGGGGGGGCCTCACACTCACCGGGGAGCTGTTTTTT
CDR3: CASSLGGGLTLTGELFF

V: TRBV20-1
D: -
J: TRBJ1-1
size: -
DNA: TGCAGTGCTCCCCGCGGGGGGAACACTGAAGCTTTCTTT
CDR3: CSAPRGGNTEAFF

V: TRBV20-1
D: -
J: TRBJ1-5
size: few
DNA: TGCAGTGCTAGAGATTCGGGGATTGGTCAGCCCCAGCATTTT
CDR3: CSARDSGIGQPQHF

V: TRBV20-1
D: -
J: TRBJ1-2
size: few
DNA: TGCAGTGCTAGGGGCGGGCAGCCCCGTTTGTATGGCTACACCTTC
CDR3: CSARGGQPRLYGYTF

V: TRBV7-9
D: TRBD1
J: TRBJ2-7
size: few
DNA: TGTGCCAGCAGCTTAAGCTTTTTGAACCGGGACAGGGGTCCAGAGCAGTACTTC
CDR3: CASSLSFLNRDRGPEQYF

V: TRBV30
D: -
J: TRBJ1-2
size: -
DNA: TGTGCCTGTACCTCCCTCTTCTGGGCCGATGCTGGCTACACCTTC
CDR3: CACTSLFWADAGYTF

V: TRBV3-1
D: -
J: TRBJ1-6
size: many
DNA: TGTGCCAGCAGCCAAGAGGGTACGAATTCACCCCTCCACTTT
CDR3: CASSQEGTNSPLHF

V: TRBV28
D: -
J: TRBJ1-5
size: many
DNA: TGTGCCACCCTTCCCAAAGGGGGATGGGGCAATCAGCCCCAGCATTTT
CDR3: CATLPKGGWGNQPQHF

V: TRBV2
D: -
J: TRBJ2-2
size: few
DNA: TGTGCCACCAGTGAAAGGGGAGAAACCGGGGAGCTGTTTTTT
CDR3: CATSERGETGELFF

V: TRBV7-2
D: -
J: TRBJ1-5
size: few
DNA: TGTGCCAGCAGCGCCGCAGGGGTGGTTTACAATCAGCCCCAGCATTTT
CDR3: CASSAAGVVYNQPQHF